This T cell receptor (beta chain) was observed in a study of blood T cell repertoires in COVID-19. Study summary: Some COVID-19 samples were acute and others convalescent; all came from the United States, Italy and Spain. Sources were T cells, B-cell-depleted T cells, or PBMCs; the material itself was cDNA or gDNA.

Authors' processing steps: The authors estimated nucleated cell counts from reference gene primer amplification. Sequencing used immunoSEQ multiplex PCR; TCRdb keeps in-frame clones, though not all of them. That table supplies the V and J calls and clone size; D and trimming were determined from the DNA. The sample yields fewer than 200,000 clones, over 60% seen once. There are 21 residues in the CDR3. Germline CDR1 is SQVTM and CDR2 is ANQGSEA. Trimming cost V 0 bases and J 3 bases; bases outside gene matches: 20. The sequencing sample was made of peripheral blood. The gene calls are TRBV29-1 and TRBJ2-6; 7 bases match TRBD1. The TCR sequence derives from a man between 60 and 70 years old with acute or convalescent COVID-19. Here the CDR3 reads CSVEDRTGVPRFFGGANVLTF. CDR3 nucleotides: TGCAGCGTTGAAGATCGTACAGGGGTACCTAGATTCTTTGGTGGGGCCAACGTCCTGACTTTC.